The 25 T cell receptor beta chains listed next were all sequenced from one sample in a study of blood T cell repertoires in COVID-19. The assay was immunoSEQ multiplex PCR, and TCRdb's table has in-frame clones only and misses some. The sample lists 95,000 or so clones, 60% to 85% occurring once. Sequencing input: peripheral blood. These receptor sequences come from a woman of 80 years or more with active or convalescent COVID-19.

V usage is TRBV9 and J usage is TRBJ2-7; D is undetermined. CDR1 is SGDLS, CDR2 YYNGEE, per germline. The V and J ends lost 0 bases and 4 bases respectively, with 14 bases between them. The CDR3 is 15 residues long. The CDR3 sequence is CASSVGEQPPYEQYF. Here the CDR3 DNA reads TGTGCCAGCAGCGTAGGTGAACAGCCGCCGTACGAGCAGTACTTC.

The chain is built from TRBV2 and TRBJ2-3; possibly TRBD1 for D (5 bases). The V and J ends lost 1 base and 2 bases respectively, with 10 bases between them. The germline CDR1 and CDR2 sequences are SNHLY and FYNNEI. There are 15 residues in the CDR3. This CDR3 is CASSEGNRPTDTQYF. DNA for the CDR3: TGTGCCAGCAGTGAAGGTAACAGGCCCACAGATACGCAGTATTTT.

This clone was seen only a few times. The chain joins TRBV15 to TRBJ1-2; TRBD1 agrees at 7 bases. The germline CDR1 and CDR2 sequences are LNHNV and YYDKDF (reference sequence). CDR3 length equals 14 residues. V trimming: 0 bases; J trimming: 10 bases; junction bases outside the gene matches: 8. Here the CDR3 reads CATSRDRRQGAYTF. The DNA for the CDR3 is TGTGCCACCAGCAGAGATCGTCGACAGGGTGCCTACACCTTC.

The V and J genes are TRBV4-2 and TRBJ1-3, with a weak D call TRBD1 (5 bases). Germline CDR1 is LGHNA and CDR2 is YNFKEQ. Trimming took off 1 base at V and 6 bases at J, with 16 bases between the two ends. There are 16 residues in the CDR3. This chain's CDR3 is CASSQATAESQNTIYF. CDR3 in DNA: TGTGCCAGCAGCCAAGCGACAGCCGAAAGTCAAAACACCATATATTTT.

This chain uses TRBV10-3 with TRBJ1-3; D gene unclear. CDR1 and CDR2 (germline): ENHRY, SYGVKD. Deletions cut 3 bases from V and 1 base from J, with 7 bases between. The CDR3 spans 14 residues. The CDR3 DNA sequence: TGTGCCATCAGTGATGTGAGGTCTGGAAACACCATATATTTT. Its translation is CAISDVRSGNTIYF.

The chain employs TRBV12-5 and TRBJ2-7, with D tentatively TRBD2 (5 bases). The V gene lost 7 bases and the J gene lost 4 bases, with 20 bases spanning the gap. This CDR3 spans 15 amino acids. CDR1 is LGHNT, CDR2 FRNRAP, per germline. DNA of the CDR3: TGTGCTAGTGACCCCGACCCCAAGAGCGGATACGAGCAGTACTTC. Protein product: CASDPDPKSGYEQYF.

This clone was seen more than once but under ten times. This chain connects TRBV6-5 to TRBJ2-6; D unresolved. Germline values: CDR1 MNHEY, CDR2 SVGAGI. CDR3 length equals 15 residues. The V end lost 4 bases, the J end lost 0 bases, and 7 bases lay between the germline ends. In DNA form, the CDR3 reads TGTGCCAGCAGTTCAGACAACTCTGGGGCCAACGTCCTGACTTTC. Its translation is CASSSDNSGANVLTF.

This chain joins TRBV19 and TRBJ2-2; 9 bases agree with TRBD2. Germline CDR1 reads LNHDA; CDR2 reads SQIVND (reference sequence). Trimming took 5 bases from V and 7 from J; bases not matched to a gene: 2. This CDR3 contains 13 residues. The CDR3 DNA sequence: TGTGCCAGTAGTGGCGGGAGGGACGGGGAGCTGTTTTTT. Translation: CASSGGRDGELFF.

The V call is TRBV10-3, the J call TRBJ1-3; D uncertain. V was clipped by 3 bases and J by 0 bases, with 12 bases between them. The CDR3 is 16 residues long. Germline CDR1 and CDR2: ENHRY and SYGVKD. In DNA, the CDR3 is TGTGCCATCAGTGACCAAAGAGCCGACTCTGGAAACACCATATATTTT. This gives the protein CAISDQRADSGNTIYF.

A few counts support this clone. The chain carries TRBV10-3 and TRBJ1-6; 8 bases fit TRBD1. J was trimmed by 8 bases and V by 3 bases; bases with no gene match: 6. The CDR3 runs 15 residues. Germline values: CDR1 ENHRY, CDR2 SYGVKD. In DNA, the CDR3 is TGTGCCATCAGTGAACCGGGACAGGCGGATTCACCCCTCCACTTT. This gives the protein CAISEPGQADSPLHF.

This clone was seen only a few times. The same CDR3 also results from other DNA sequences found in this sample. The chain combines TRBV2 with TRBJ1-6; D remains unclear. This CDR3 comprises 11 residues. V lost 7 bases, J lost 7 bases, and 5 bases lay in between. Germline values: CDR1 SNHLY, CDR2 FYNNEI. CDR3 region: CASTGNSPLHF. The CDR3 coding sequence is TGTGCCAGCACGGGGAATTCACCCCTCCACTTT.

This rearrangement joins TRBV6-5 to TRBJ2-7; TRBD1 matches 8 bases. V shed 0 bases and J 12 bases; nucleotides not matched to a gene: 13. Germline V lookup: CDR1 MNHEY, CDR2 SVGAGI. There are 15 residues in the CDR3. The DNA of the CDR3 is TGTGCCAGCAGTTACTCGGGTCAGGGGGCCACTCCCTGGTACTTC. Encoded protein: CASSYSGQGATPWYF.

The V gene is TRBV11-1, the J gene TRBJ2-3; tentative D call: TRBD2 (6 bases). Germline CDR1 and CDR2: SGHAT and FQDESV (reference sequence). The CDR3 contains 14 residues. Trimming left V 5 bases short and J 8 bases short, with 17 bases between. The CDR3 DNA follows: TGTGCCAGCAGCCCGTTCCGGGGGAGAGGTACGCAGTATTTT. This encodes CASSPFRGRGTQYF.

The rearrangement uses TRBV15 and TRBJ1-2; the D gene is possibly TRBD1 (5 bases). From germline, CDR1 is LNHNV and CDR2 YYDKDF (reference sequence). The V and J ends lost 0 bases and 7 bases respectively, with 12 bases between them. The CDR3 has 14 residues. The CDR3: CATSRDRGVGGYTF. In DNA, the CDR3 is TGTGCCACCAGCAGAGATCGGGGGGTGGGTGGCTACACCTTC. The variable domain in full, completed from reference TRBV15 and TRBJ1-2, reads DAMVIQNPRYQVTQFGKPVTLSCSQTLNHNVMYWYQQKSSQAPKLLFHYYDKDFNNEADTPDNFQSRRPNTSFCFLDIRSPGLGDTAMYLCATSRDRGVGGYTFGSGTRLTVV.

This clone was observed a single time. The CDR3 DNA is TGCAGTGCTAGTCGAGCTCTAGCGGGAGGGCCGCGCGAGCAGTACTTC. Its protein product is CSASRALAGGPREQYF. V gene TRBV20-1 combines with J gene TRBJ2-7; 12 nucleotides line up with TRBD2. J gave up 6 bases and V 3 bases, and 12 bases lay outside the gene matches. Germline loops: CDR1 DFQATT, CDR2 SNEGSKA (reference sequence). The CDR3 sequence is 16 residues long.

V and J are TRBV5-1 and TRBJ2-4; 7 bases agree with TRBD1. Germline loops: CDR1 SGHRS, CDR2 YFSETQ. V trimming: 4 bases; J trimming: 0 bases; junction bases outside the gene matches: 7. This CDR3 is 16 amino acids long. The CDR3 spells CASSRNEGAAKNIQYF. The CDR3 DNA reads TGCGCCAGCAGCAGGAATGAGGGGGCAGCCAAAAACATTCAGTACTTC.

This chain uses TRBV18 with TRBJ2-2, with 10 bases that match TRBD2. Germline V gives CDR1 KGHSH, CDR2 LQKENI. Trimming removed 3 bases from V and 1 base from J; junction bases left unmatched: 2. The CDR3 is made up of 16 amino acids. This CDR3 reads CASSPGLALNTGELFF. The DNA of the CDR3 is TGTGCCAGCTCACCGGGACTAGCGTTGAACACCGGGGAGCTGTTTTTT.

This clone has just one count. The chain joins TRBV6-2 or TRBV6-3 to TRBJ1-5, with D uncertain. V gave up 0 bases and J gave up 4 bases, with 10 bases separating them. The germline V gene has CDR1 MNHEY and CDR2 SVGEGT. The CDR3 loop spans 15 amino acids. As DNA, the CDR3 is TGTGCCAGCAGTTACTCGCGGCTATCAAATCAGCCCCAGCATTTT. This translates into CASSYSRLSNQPQHF.

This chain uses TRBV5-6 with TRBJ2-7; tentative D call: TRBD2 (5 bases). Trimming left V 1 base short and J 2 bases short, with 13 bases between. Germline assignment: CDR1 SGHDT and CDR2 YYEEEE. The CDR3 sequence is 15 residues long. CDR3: CASSLISGGPYEQYF. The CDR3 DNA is TGTGCCAGCAGCTTGATCAGCGGAGGACCCTACGAGCAGTACTTC.

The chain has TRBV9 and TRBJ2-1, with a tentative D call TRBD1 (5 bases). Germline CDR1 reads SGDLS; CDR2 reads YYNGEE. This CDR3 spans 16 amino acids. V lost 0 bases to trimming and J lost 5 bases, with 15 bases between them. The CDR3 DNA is TGTGCCAGCAGCGTAGGCCCCCAGGGTTTCAACAATGAGCAGTTCTTC. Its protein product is CASSVGPQGFNNEQFF.

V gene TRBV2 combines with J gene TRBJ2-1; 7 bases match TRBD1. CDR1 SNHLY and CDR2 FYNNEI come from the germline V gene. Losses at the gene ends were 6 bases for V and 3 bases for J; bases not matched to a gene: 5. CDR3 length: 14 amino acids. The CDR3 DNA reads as TGTGCCAGCAGACGACAGGGACACTACAATGAGCAGTTCTTC. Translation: CASRRQGHYNEQFF.

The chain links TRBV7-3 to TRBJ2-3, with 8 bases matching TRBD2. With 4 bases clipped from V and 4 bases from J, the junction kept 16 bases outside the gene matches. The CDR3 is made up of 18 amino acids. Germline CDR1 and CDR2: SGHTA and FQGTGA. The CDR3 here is CASSSQPVAGGEADTQYF. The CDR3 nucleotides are TGTGCCAGCAGCTCCCAGCCGGTTGCGGGAGGCGAGGCAGATACGCAGTATTTT.

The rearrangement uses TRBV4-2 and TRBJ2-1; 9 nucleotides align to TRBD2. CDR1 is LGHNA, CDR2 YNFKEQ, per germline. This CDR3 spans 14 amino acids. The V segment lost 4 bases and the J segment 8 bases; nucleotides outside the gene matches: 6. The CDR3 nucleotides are TGTGCCAGCAGCCTTAGCGGGAGTATCCATGAGCAGTTCTTC. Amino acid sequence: CASSLSGSIHEQFF.

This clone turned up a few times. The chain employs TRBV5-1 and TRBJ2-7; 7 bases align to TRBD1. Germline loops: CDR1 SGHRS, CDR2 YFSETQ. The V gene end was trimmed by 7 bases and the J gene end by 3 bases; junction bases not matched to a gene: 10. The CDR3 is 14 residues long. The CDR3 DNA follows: TGCGCCAGCTCGGTGTCAGGGGGTCTCTACGAGCAGTACTTC. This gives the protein CASSVSGGLYEQYF.

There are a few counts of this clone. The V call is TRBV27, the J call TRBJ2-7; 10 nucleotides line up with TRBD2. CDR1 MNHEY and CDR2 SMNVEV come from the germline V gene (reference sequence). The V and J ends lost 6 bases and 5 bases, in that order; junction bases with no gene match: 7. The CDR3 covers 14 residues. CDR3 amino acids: CASRRAGGPNEQYF. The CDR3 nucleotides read TGTGCCAGCAGGAGAGCGGGAGGGCCCAACGAGCAGTACTTC.